A selection of T cell receptor beta chains follows, all from one sample in a study of T-cell memory formation after mild COVID-19. MiXCR, applied by TCRdb to the 5' RACE reads, yields one record per CDR3 protein. The table includes more than 250,000 distinct CDR3 sequences, roughly 18% detected once. Sequencing used PBMCs or a T cell subset sorted from them (not recorded which). The origin of the receptors is a man aged 18 to 29 who had mild COVID-19 (a few samples of this study predate the infection). Cell type and time point are not known. The CDR3 runs from the conserved cysteine through the conserved F or W. Fields, in order: D gene, clone size, J gene, V gene, CDR3 DNA, CDR3 protein. D genes are given only for firm matches. Clone size, where shown, is once, few, many, or a class for clones that have expanded.

d_call: NA
clone_size: few
j_call: TRBJ2-1
v_call: TRBV5-1
cdr3_nt: TGCGCCAGCAGCTTGGCGATCGTGGGCTCCTACAATGAGCAGTTCTTC
cdr3_aa: CASSLAIVGSYNEQFF

d_call: NA
clone_size: NA
j_call: TRBJ1-4
v_call: TRBV4-2
cdr3_nt: TGTGCCAGCAGCCAAGAGGACAGTAATGAAAAACTGTTTTTT
cdr3_aa: CASSQEDSNEKLFF

d_call: NA
clone_size: many
j_call: TRBJ2-7
v_call: TRBV6-6
cdr3_nt: TGTGCCAGCAGTTACGTTGGAGGCGAGCAGTACTTC
cdr3_aa: CASSYVGGEQYF

d_call: NA
clone_size: NA
j_call: TRBJ2-1
v_call: TRBV9
cdr3_nt: TGTGCCAGCAGCGTAGAGAGGGGGAGTGAGCAGTTCTTC
cdr3_aa: CASSVERGSEQFF

d_call: NA
clone_size: NA
j_call: TRBJ1-1
v_call: TRBV27
cdr3_nt: TGTGCCAGCAGTTTTATTAAGGGGCAGTGGCCTTTCTTT
cdr3_aa: CASSFIKGQWPFF

d_call: NA
clone_size: NA
j_call: TRBJ2-5
v_call: TRBV29-1
cdr3_nt: TGCAGCGTCGCGTGGGGGGCGCAGGAGACCCAGTACTTC
cdr3_aa: CSVAWGAQETQYF

d_call: NA
clone_size: few
j_call: TRBJ1-6
v_call: TRBV4-2
cdr3_nt: TGTGCCAGCAGCCTCTACAGATCACCCCTCCACTTT
cdr3_aa: CASSLYRSPLHF

d_call: NA
clone_size: NA
j_call: TRBJ2-3
v_call: TRBV20-1
cdr3_nt: TGCAGTGCTACGACCCTTAGGGTCAGAGATACGCAGTATTTT
cdr3_aa: CSATTLRVRDTQYF

d_call: TRBD1
clone_size: few
j_call: TRBJ1-1
v_call: TRBV29-1
cdr3_nt: TGCAGCGTTCGGACAGGGAGTGGGAACACTGAAGCTTTCTTT
cdr3_aa: CSVRTGSGNTEAFF

d_call: NA
clone_size: NA
j_call: TRBJ1-1
v_call: TRBV6-6
cdr3_nt: TGTGCCAGCACTTTAGTCCCACGGGGCACTGAAGCTTTCTTT
cdr3_aa: CASTLVPRGTEAFF

d_call: NA
clone_size: once
j_call: TRBJ1-3
v_call: TRBV5-1
cdr3_nt: TGCGCCAGCAGCGCACAGGGCGGCGGAAACACCATATATTTT
cdr3_aa: CASSAQGGGNTIYF

d_call: NA
clone_size: few
j_call: TRBJ1-1
v_call: TRBV11-2
cdr3_nt: TGTGCCAGCAGCCCCTTGAGATCCACACTGAACACTGAAGCTTTCTTT
cdr3_aa: CASSPLRSTLNTEAFF